This entry is about one TCR beta chain. This sample is part of a study of CD8 T cells in Susac syndrome. The multiple sclerosis control group consisted of treatment-naive patients whose relapsing-remitting disease, which was either stable or active, fulfilled revised McDonald criteria. V was pared by 0 bases and J by 9 bases, with 12 bases between. Germline V gene data show CDR1 as SGDLS and CDR2 as YYNGEE. The CDR3 consists of 13 residues. The RNA, about 0.45 to 1 ug, was put through reverse transcription using random hexamers. TCRdb ran MiXCR on the immunoSEQ multiplex PCR reads and lists one entry per CDR3 protein. This repertoire shows some 70,000 distinct CDR3 sequences, 94% found once; its top ten account for 0.56%.

This receptor was obtained from a human donor with multiple sclerosis. The specimen was CD8+ T cells from PBMCs. J is TRBJ1-1 and V is TRBV9, with a possible D match to TRBD1 (6 bases). The CDR3 loop reads CASSVEGGVKAFF. The CDR3 nucleotides are TGTGCCAGCAGCGTAGAAGGGGGAGTTAAAGCTTTCTTT.